This record looks at one T cell receptor (beta chain) sequence and its context. The CDR3 spans 12 residues. V was clipped by 7 bases and J by 8 bases, with 14 bases between them. In germline, CDR1 is SNHLY, CDR2 FYNNEI. These data originate in a study of T-cell reconstitution after alpha-beta-depleted transplantation in children. Preparation of the TCRbeta library involved a method that used unique molecular identifiers. A single record per CDR3 protein comes from TCRdb applying MiXCR to the PCR reads. The top ten clones hold less than 4.5% of a sample with some 590,000 distinct CDR3 sequences, approximately 10% of them seen once.

The sample was PBMCs from the stem cell graft donor, taken from the stem cell graft. The rearrangement uses TRBV2 and TRBJ1-1; D remains unclear. The clonotype comes from a human donor who donated a stem cell graft to a child with acute myeloid leukemia. CDR3 amino acids: CASKFSGREAFF. CDR3 sequence (DNA): TGTGCCAGCAAGTTCTCGGGGAGAGAAGCTTTCTTT.